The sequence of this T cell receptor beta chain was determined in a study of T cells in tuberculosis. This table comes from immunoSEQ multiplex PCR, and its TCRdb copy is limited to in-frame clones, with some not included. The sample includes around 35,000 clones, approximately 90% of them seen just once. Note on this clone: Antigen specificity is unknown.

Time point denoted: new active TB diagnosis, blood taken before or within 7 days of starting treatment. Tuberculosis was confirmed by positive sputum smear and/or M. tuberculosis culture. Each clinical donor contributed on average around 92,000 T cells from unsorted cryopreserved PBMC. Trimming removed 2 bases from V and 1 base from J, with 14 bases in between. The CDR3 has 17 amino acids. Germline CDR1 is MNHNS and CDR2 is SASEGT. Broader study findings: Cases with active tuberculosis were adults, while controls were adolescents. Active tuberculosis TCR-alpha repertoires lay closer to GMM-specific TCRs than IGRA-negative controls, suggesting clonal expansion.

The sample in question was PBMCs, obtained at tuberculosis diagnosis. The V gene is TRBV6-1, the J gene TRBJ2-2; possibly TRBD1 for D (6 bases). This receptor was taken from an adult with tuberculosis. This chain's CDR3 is CASSEFYRQENTGELFF. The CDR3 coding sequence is TGTGCCAGCAGTGAATTCTATAGACAGGAGAACACCGGGGAGCTGTTTTTT.